These T cell receptor beta chains were read from a single sample in a study of cytomegalovirus exposure and HLA in healthy donors. Sequencing used immunoSEQ multiplex PCR; TCRdb keeps in-frame clones, though not all of them. Of some 100,000 clones in the sample, more than 75% were seen once. Source material: PBMCs. The receptor source for this set is a woman between 50 and 59 years old in good health and CMV-seropositive. Both conserved end residues are part of each CDR3. The D gene is left open where the match is weak. Only part of the rows carry a size: once, few, many, or a class if the clone is expanded.

j_call v_call d_call clone_size cdr3_aa cdr3_nt
TRBJ1-2 TRBV5-1 - - CASSSPGSRYGYTF TGCGCCAGCAGCTCCCCGGGGAGCCGCTATGGCTACACCTTC
TRBJ2-7 TRBV5-1 - - CASSLGGASYEQYF TGCGCCAGCAGCTTGGGGGGAGCCTCCTACGAGCAGTACTTC
TRBJ2-3 TRBV7-8 - - CASSLRVGVGDTQYF TGTGCCAGCAGCCTCCGGGTGGGAGTCGGGGATACGCAGTATTTT
TRBJ1-5 TRBV11-2 - - CASSFGEEQPQHF TGTGCCAGCAGCTTCGGGGAGGAGCAGCCCCAGCATTTT
TRBJ1-2 TRBV7-9 - - CASRSPETGDGYTF TGTGCCAGCAGGTCCCCCGAGACAGGTGACGGCTACACCTTC
TRBJ2-7 TRBV27 - once CASSFRHSYEQYF TGTGCCAGCAGTTTCCGACATTCCTACGAGCAGTACTTC
TRBJ1-4 TRBV9 - once CASSGWTSGGEKLFF TGTGCCAGCAGCGGATGGACGAGCGGCGGCGAAAAACTGTTTTTT
TRBJ2-2 TRBV7-9 TRBD2 - CASSPLTFLAANTGELFF TGTGCCAGCAGCCCACTAACCTTCCTAGCGGCGAACACCGGGGAGCTGTTTTTT
TRBJ2-3 TRBV20-1 - - CSAIPEDTQYF TGCAGTGCTATTCCAGAAGATACGCAGTATTTT
TRBJ1-1 TRBV9 - - CASSVENSNTEAFF TGTGCCAGCAGCGTAGAAAACAGTAACACTGAAGCTTTCTTT
TRBJ2-1 TRBV27 TRBD2 once CASSLGLAAIDFYNEQFF TGTGCCAGCAGTTTAGGACTAGCGGCGATTGATTTCTACAATGAGCAGTTCTTC
TRBJ2-3 TRBV9 - - CASSVGRGRGADTDTQYF TGTGCCAGCAGCGTAGGGAGGGGGCGGGGGGCGGACACAGATACGCAGTATTTT
TRBJ2-2 TRBV15 TRBD2 - CATSRVLAGYDKDTGELFF TGTGCCACCAGCAGAGTCCTAGCGGGGTACGATAAGGACACCGGGGAGCTGTTTTTT
TRBJ2-7 TRBV7-9 - - CASSSYRDPYEQYF TGTGCCAGCAGCTCCTACAGGGACCCCTACGAGCAGTACTTC
TRBJ1-1 TRBV30 TRBD1 - CAWRGQVNTEAFF TGTGCCTGGAGGGGACAGGTGAACACTGAAGCTTTCTTT
TRBJ2-5 TRBV10-1 TRBD2 - CASSESLAGQETQYF TGCGCCAGCAGTGAGTCGCTAGCGGGGCAAGAGACCCAGTACTTC
TRBJ2-5 TRBV4-1 - - CASSQAFQETQYF TGCGCCAGCAGCCAAGCCTTCCAAGAGACCCAGTACTTC
TRBJ2-1 TRBV5-6 - - CASSADMSSYNEQFF TGTGCCAGCAGCGCAGACATGAGCTCCTACAATGAGCAGTTCTTC
TRBJ2-2 TRBV19 TRBD2 - CASSIGGIGELFF TGTGCCAGTAGTATCGGGGGGATCGGGGAGCTGTTTTTT
TRBJ1-2 TRBV10-1 - - CASSVQVYGYTF TGCGCCAGCAGTGTGCAGGTGTATGGCTACACCTTC
TRBJ2-5 TRBV6-1 - - CASSEGRGTQYF TGTGCCAGCAGTGAGGGCCGGGGGACCCAGTACTTC
TRBJ2-3 TRBV4-1 - - CASSQDLVPGIAQYF TGTGCCAGCAGCCAAGATTTGGTCCCGGGGATAGCGCAGTATTTT
TRBJ1-3 TRBV9 - - CASSVQGSGNTIYF TGTGCCAGCAGCGTACAGGGCTCTGGAAACACCATATATTTT
TRBJ2-1 TRBV19 - - CASSIVRSSYNEQFF TGTGCCAGTAGTATAGTTCGGAGCTCCTACAATGAGCAGTTCTTC
TRBJ2-2 TRBV5-1 TRBD1 - CASTHFRDRDTGELFF TGCGCCAGCACTCACTTCCGGGACAGGGACACCGGGGAGCTGTTTTTT
TRBJ1-2 TRBV6-1 - few CASSGTYYGYTF TGTGCCAGCAGTGGGACATACTATGGCTACACCTTC
TRBJ1-5 TRBV30 - - CAWREGNQPQHF TGTGCCTGGAGAGAGGGAAATCAGCCCCAGCATTTT
TRBJ2-1 TRBV19 TRBD1 - CASKAGGLNEQFF TGTGCCAGTAAGGCAGGGGGTCTCAATGAGCAGTTCTTC
TRBJ1-2 TRBV6-5 - - CASSLGTGYGYTF TGTGCCAGCAGCCTAGGTACGGGGTACGGCTACACCTTC
TRBJ2-7 TRBV9 TRBD1 - CASSVGRELGQGVYEQYF TGTGCCAGCAGCGTAGGCAGGGAATTGGGACAGGGGGTGTACGAGCAGTACTTC
TRBJ1-2 TRBV28 TRBD1 few CASSSGTGAYGYTF TGTGCCAGCAGCTCCGGGACAGGGGCTTATGGCTACACCTTC
TRBJ2-1 TRBV5-1 TRBD1 - CASSPDRGTYNEQFF TGCGCCAGCAGCCCGGACAGGGGGACGTACAATGAGCAGTTCTTC
TRBJ2-1 TRBV25-1 TRBD1 - CASRETGAMIQYNEQFF TGTGCCAGCAGGGAGACAGGGGCGATGATCCAATACAATGAGCAGTTCTTC
TRBJ2-1 TRBV10-2 TRBD2 - CASSDLGVAGHTYNEQFF TGCGCCAGCAGTGACCTCGGGGTAGCGGGACACACCTACAATGAGCAGTTCTTC
TRBJ2-2 TRBV18 TRBD1 few CASSPKGQEATGELFF TGTGCCAGCTCCCCGAAGGGACAGGAGGCCACCGGGGAGCTGTTTTTT
TRBJ1-3 TRBV25-1 - - CASSLSGNTIYF TGTGCCAGCAGCCTTTCTGGAAACACCATATATTTT
TRBJ1-6 TRBV30 - - CAWSVLRGSNRNSPLHF TGTGCCTGGAGTGTACTGCGGGGTAGTAATAGAAATTCACCCCTCCACTTT
TRBJ1-1 TRBV27 TRBD1 - CASSRTGYPNTEAFF TGTGCCAGCAGCCGGACAGGGTACCCGAACACTGAAGCTTTCTTT
TRBJ2-1 TRBV5-6 TRBD2 - CASTLGGGAYNEQFF TGTGCCAGCACTCTGGGCGGGGGGGCCTACAATGAGCAGTTCTTC
TRBJ2-7 TRBV30 - - CAWTGGDEQYF TGTGCCTGGACGGGGGGCGACGAGCAGTACTTC
TRBJ2-1 TRBV7-9 TRBD2 - CASTPGLAGVEQFF TGTGCCAGCACCCCGGGACTAGCGGGAGTCGAGCAGTTCTTC
TRBJ2-2 TRBV20-1 - - CSGGYGGELFF TGCAGTGGAGGGTACGGCGGGGAGCTGTTTTTT
TRBJ1-5 TRBV19 - - CASRAGNQPQHF TGTGCCAGTAGGGCAGGAAATCAGCCCCAGCATTTT
TRBJ2-7 TRBV10-3 - few CAISPGQTYEQYF TGTGCCATCAGCCCGGGACAAACTTACGAGCAGTACTTC
TRBJ2-2 TRBV9 - - CASSVAVNTGELFF TGTGCCAGCAGCGTAGCTGTGAACACCGGGGAGCTGTTTTTT
TRBJ2-3 TRBV30 TRBD2 - CAWSKREGDTQYF TGTGCCTGGAGTAAGCGGGAGGGGGATACGCAGTATTTT
TRBJ1-1 TRBV4-2 - few CASSRGGGIQSTEAFF TGTGCCAGCAGCCGAGGGGGTGGGATACAGAGCACTGAAGCTTTCTTT
TRBJ1-6 TRBV27 - - CASSLDRSSYNSPLHF TGTGCCAGCAGTCTAGACAGGAGCTCCTATAATTCACCCCTCCACTTT
TRBJ2-7 TRBV6-1 TRBD2 - CASREGGAAYEQYF TGTGCCAGCAGAGAGGGAGGGGCGGCCTACGAGCAGTACTTC
TRBJ1-2 TRBV15 TRBD1 - CATSRAGPGQVNYGYTF TGTGCCACCAGCAGAGCCGGGCCGGGACAGGTGAACTATGGCTACACCTTC
TRBJ1-4 TRBV9 - - CASSTGMDEKLFF TGTGCCAGCAGTACCGGGATGGATGAAAAACTGTTTTTT
TRBJ2-5 TRBV2 TRBD2 - CASSRGGQQETQYF TGTGCCAGCAGTCGGGGGGGTCAGCAAGAGACCCAGTACTTC
TRBJ1-6 TRBV12-5 TRBD1 once CASGLADRGSNSPLHF TGTGCTAGTGGTTTGGCGGACAGGGGGAGTAATTCACCCCTCCACTTT